Each of the 15 T cell receptor beta chains below was sequenced from the same sample in a study of identical twins. TCRdb reprocessed the 5' RACE reads with MiXCR, giving one entry per CDR3 protein. The sample shows 1.5 million to 2 million distinct CDR3 sequences, around 29% of them seen only once. Input material: cord blood. The receptors here all came from a newborn girl in good health.

V is TRBV5-1 and J is TRBJ2-3; the D gene is possibly TRBD2 (6 bases). In germline, CDR1 is SGHRS, CDR2 YFSETQ. V was shortened by 3 bases and J by 2 bases, with 10 bases between the two germline ends. This CDR3 has 14 amino acids. The CDR3 spells CASSWGLDTDTQYF. CDR3 DNA: TGCGCCAGCAGCTGGGGACTGGACACAGATACGCAGTATTTT.

V is TRBV20-1 and J is TRBJ1-1; no clear D. The CDR3 runs 14 residues. Trimming removed 0 bases from V and 4 bases from J, with 12 bases in between. Germline CDR1 DFQATT, CDR2 SNEGSKA (reference sequence). CDR3 sequence (DNA): TGCAGTGCTAGAGATCCCGGCAGTATCACTGAAGCTTTCTTT. This encodes CSARDPGSITEAFF.

The rearrangement joins TRBV6-2 or TRBV6-3 to TRBJ2-1; 7 bases line up with TRBD2. This CDR3 comprises 14 residues. The germline V gene encodes CDR1 MNHEY and CDR2 SVGEGT. The V gene end was trimmed by 7 bases and the J gene end by 3 bases; junction bases not matched to a gene: 6. The CDR3 reads CASTLAAFYNEQFF. In DNA, the CDR3 is TGTGCCAGCACCCTAGCGGCCTTCTACAATGAGCAGTTCTTC.

The chain joins TRBV9 to TRBJ2-7; TRBD1 matches 9 bases. Looked up from germline, CDR1 is SGDLS and CDR2 is YYNGEE. The CDR3 has 15 residues. Trimming took 0 bases from V and 2 from J; bases not matched to a gene: 3. The CDR3 loop is CASSVAGQGPYEQYF. In nucleotides, the CDR3 is TGTGCCAGCAGCGTAGCGGGACAGGGTCCCTACGAGCAGTACTTC. The whole variable domain, filled in from reference TRBV9 and TRBJ2-7, reads DSGVTQTPKHLITATGQRVTLRCSPRSGDLSVYWYQQSLDQGLQFLIQYYNGEERAKGNILERFSAQQFPDLHSELNLSSLELGDSALYFCASSVAGQGPYEQYFGPGTRLTVT.

Only a few counts were recorded for this clonotype. The chain employs TRBV29-1 and TRBJ1-4, with D hard to call. From germline, CDR1 is SQVTM and CDR2 ANQGSEA. Trimming took 0 bases from V and 8 from J, leaving 7 bases between them. The CDR3 is 12 residues long. CDR3 in DNA: TGCAGCGTTGAAGATCCCGAGGAAAAACTGTTTTTT. This translates into CSVEDPEEKLFF.

J is TRBJ2-3 and V is TRBV28, with D perhaps TRBD2 (6 bases). CDR3 length equals 15 residues. Trimming took off 7 bases at V and 8 bases at J, with 22 bases between the two ends. The germline gives CDR1 MDHEN, CDR2 SYDVKM. CDR3 amino acids: CASTQVAEGSGTQYF. The CDR3 DNA sequence: TGTGCCAGCACTCAGGTAGCGGAGGGGAGTGGTACGCAGTATTTT.

This clonotype turned up a few times. The V gene is TRBV6-5, the J gene TRBJ2-7; D remains unclear. The CDR3 runs 13 residues. Per the germline V gene, CDR1 is MNHEY and CDR2 is SVGAGI. The ends were cut back, 5 bases at V and 5 bases at J, with 13 bases in the middle. As DNA, the CDR3 is TGTGCCAGCAGTCCAGCCCTGAGCCACGAGCAGTACTTC. This codes for CASSPALSHEQYF.

The chain uses TRBV5-6 and TRBJ1-1; 8 nucleotides match TRBD1. The CDR3 spans 15 residues. CDR1 and CDR2 (germline): SGHDT, YYEEEE. V lost 3 bases to trimming and J lost 5 bases; unmatched junction nucleotides: 9. Here the CDR3 reads CASSSIGQGRTEAFF. The CDR3 nucleotides are TGTGCCAGCAGCTCCATTGGACAGGGAAGGACTGAAGCTTTCTTT.

The J gene is TRBJ2-1, the V gene TRBV29-1, with 13 bases matching TRBD2. Judging by the DNA end, TRBJ2-7 fits better; the J call may be wrong. This CDR3 contains 16 residues. Germline CDR1 SQVTM, CDR2 ANQGSEA. Here the CDR3 DNA reads TGCAGCGTTTCGGGACTAGCGGGGAGCCACTACAATGAGCAGTACTTC. Translating gives CSVSGLAGSHYNEQYF.

This clonotype was observed a handful of times. The rearrangement joins TRBV21-1 to TRBJ1-2; no check of the table's D call, TRBD1, against the DNA was made. TRBV21-1 is given as a pseudogene. This CDR3 is 16 amino acids long. The CDR3 loop reads CASSKARDRGVYGYTF. Written as DNA, the CDR3 is TGTGCCAGCAGCAAAGCTAGGGACAGGGGGGTCTATGGCTACACCTTC.

The sample holds many counts of this clonotype. The J gene is TRBJ1-2, the V gene TRBV20-1; D gene uncertain. Germline loops: CDR1 DFQATT, CDR2 SNEGSKA (reference sequence). This CDR3 comprises 9 residues. V gave up 6 bases and J gave up 4 bases, with 3 bases separating them. The DNA of the CDR3 is TGCAGTGCGGGCTATGGCTACACCTTC. Translated, it gives CSAGYGYTF.

This clonotype has just one count. The chain couples TRBV11-3 to TRBJ2-1; 9 bases are a match to TRBD2. Germline V gives CDR1 SGHNT, CDR2 YENEEA. This CDR3 has 16 amino acids. V lost 5 bases and J lost 7; bases outside the gene matches: 12. The CDR3, as DNA: TGTGCCAGCAGCCATCCCCTAGCGGGGAATTTGAATGAGCAGTTCTTC. It codes for CASSHPLAGNLNEQFF.

V usage is TRBV4-1 and J usage is TRBJ2-7, with 13 bases aligning to TRBD2. Germline assignment: CDR1 MGHRA and CDR2 YSYEKL. V gave up 2 bases and J gave up 2 bases; unmatched junction bases: 3. The CDR3 is 16 residues long. The CDR3 here is CASSQPGTSGAYEQYF. The CDR3 nucleotides read TGCGCCAGCAGCCAACCCGGGACTAGCGGGGCCTACGAGCAGTACTTC.

The rearrangement joins TRBV3-1 to TRBJ2-3; no firm D call. V lost 7 bases to trimming and J lost 2 bases, with 13 bases between them. Per germline, CDR1 LGHDT and CDR2 YNNKEL (reference sequence). The CDR3 contains 14 residues. The CDR3 DNA follows: TGTGCCAGCACCCACGCCGGAGTCACAGATACGCAGTATTTT. Translating gives CASTHAGVTDTQYF.

The chain joins TRBV5-1 to TRBJ2-4; D remains ambiguous. With the DNA end fitting TRBJ2-7 better, the J assignment may be wrong. Germline loops: CDR1 SGHRS, CDR2 YFSETQ. The CDR3 runs to 12 residues. The CDR3 DNA sequence: TGCGCCAGCAGCCCAGTTTGGAACGAGCAGTACTTC. The encoded protein is CASSPVWNEQYF.